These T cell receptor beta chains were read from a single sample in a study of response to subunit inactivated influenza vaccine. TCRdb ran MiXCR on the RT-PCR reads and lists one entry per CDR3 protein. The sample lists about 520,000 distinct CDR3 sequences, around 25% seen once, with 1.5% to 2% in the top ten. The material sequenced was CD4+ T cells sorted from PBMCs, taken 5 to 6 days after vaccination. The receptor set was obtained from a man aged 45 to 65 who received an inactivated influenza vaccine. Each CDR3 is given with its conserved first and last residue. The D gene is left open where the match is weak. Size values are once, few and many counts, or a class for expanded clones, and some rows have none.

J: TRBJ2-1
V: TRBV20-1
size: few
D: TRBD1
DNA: TGCAGTGCTAGGTTTTGGACAGGGATGGATGAGCAGTTCTTC
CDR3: CSARFWTGMDEQFF

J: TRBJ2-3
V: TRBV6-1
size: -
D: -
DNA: TGTGCCAGCAGTCTCAGACTAGGGGCAGCAGATACGCAGTATTTT
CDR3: CASSLRLGAADTQYF

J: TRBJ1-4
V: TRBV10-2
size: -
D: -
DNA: TGCGCCAGCAGTGACGTGGTTTTT
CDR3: CASSDVVF

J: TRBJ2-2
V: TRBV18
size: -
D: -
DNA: TGTGCCAGCTCATTCGCATCGAACACCGGGGAGCTGTTTTTT
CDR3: CASSFASNTGELFF

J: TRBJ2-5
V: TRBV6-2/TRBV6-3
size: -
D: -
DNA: TGTGCCAGCAGCCAGATGGGACTCCAAGAGACCCAGTACTTC
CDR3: CASSQMGLQETQYF

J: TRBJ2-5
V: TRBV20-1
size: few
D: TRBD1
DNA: TGCAGTGCCAGACCCCCGACAGGGGGCCAAGAGACCCAGTACTTC
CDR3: CSARPPTGGQETQYF

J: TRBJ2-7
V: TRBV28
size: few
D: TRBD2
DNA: TGTGCCAGCAGTCTGGAATGGACTAGCGGGAGGCAACAGAGCAACTACGAGCAGTACTTC
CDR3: CASSLEWTSGRQQSNYEQYF

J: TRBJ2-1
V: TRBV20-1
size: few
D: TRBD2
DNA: TGCAGTGCTAGCGATCCCCAGCGGGACTCCTACAATGAGCAGTTCTTC
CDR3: CSASDPQRDSYNEQFF

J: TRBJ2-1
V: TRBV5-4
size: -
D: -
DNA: TGTGCCAGCAGCTTGACAAGTGGGACTCGCTACAATGAGCAGTTCTTC
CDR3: CASSLTSGTRYNEQFF

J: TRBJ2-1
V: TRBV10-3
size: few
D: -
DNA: TGTGCCATCAGTGACGCAACGGGCCAAAGAATTTACAATGAGCAGTTCTTC
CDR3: CAISDATGQRIYNEQFF

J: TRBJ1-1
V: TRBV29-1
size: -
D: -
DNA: TGCAGCGCCCAGAACACTGAAGCTTTCTTT
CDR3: CSAQNTEAFF

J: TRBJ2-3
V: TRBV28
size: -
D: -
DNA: TGTGCCAGCGGCAAACCTTTAACGAGGAATACGCAGTATTTT
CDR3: CASGKPLTRNTQYF

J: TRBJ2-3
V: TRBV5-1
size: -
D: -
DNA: TGCGCCAGCAGCGTAGGCAGTCCGACGGATACGCAGTATTTT
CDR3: CASSVGSPTDTQYF

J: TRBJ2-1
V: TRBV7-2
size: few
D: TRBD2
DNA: TGTGCCAGCAGCTCTCAGACTAGCGGGATGGCCCAGGAGCAGTTCTTC
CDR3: CASSSQTSGMAQEQFF

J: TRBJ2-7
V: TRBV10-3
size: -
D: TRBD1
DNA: TGTGCCATCAGTGATTTGGGACAGGGGGCCTACGAGCAGTACTTC
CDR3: CAISDLGQGAYEQYF

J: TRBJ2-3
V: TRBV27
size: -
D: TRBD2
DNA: TGTGCCAGCAACGCGCGGGGGGGCAATACAGATACGCAGTATTTT
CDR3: CASNARGGNTDTQYF

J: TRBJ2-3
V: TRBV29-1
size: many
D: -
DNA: TGCAGCGTTGACAGTGGTACAGATACGCAGTATTTT
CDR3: CSVDSGTDTQYF

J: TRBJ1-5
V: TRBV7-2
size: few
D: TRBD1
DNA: TGTGCCAGCAGCCTCTACGGGACAGGGGATCAGCCCCAGCATTTT
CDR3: CASSLYGTGDQPQHF

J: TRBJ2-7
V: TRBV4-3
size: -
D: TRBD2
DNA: TGCGCCAGCAGCCAGGGACTAGCGGGAAGGTACGAGCAGTACTTC
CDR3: CASSQGLAGRYEQYF

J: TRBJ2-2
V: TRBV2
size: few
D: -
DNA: TGTGCCAGCAGTGTGCAGGGATACACCGGGGAGCTGTTTTTT
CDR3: CASSVQGYTGELFF

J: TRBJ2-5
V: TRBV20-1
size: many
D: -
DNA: TGCAGTGCTAATCGGGGTAGCCAAGAGACCCAGTACTTC
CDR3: CSANRGSQETQYF

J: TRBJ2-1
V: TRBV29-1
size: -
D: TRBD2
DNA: TGCAGCGTTTGGACTAGCGGGAGGTTTTACAATGAGCAGTTCTTC
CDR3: CSVWTSGRFYNEQFF

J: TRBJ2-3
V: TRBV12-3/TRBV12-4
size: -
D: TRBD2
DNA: TGTGCCAGCAGTCTTGAGATGCGCGGGAGCGCAGATACGCAGTATTTT
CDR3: CASSLEMRGSADTQYF

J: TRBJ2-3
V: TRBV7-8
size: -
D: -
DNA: TGTGCCAGCAGCCTACAGGGTGAGCGCGCAGATACGCAGTATTTT
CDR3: CASSLQGERADTQYF

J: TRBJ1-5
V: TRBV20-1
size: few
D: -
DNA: TGCAGTGCTAGAAAACGGGATTTTCAGCCCCAGCATTTT
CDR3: CSARKRDFQPQHF

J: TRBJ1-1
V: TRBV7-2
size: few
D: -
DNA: TGTGCCAGCAGCTCGGGCCTGAGGGACACTGAAGCTTTCTTT
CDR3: CASSSGLRDTEAFF

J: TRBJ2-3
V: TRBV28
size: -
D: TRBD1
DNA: TGTGCCAGTACGGACAGGCCAGATACGCAGTATTTT
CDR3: CASTDRPDTQYF

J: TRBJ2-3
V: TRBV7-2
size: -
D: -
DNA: TGTGCCAGCAGCCACAGCGGGTATAGCACAGATACGCAGTATTTT
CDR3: CASSHSGYSTDTQYF

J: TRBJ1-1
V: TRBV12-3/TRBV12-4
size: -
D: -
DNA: TGTGCCAGCAGTTTAGGACAGCGGGCTGAAGCTTTCTTT
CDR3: CASSLGQRAEAFF

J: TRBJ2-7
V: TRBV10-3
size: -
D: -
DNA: TGTGCCATCAGTGCCTCGGTCAATCCCCACGAGCAGTACTTC
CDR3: CAISASVNPHEQYF

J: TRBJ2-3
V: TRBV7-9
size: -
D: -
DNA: TGTGCCAGCAGCTTCGGTCGGACCCGGACCGTTACAGATACGCAGTATTTT
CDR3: CASSFGRTRTVTDTQYF

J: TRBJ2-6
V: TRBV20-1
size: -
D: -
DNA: TGCAGTGCTAGAGGATCTGGGGGGTACCCTGGGGCCAACGTCCTGACTTTC
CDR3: CSARGSGGYPGANVLTF

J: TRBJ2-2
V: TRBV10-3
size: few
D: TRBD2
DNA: TGTGCCATCCCAACTAGCGGGAGCAACACCGGGGAGCTGTTTTTT
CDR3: CAIPTSGSNTGELFF

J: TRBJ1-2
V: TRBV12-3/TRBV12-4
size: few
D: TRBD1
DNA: TGTGCCAGCAGTTCGGGGACAGGGGTTTTCAACTATGGCTACACCTTC
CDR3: CASSSGTGVFNYGYTF

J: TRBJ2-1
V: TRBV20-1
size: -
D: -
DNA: TGCTGTGCTAGAGATGGAGTGCGGGACTCCCGCAATGAGCAGTTCTTC
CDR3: CCARDGVRDSRNEQFF

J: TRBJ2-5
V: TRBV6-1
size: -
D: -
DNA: TGTGCCAGCAGGACAAGACTTCAAGAGACCCAGTACTTC
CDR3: CASRTRLQETQYF

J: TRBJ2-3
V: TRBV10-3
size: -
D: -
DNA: TGTGCCATCAGTGGGAGTATTCCAGATACGCAGTATTTT
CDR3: CAISGSIPDTQYF

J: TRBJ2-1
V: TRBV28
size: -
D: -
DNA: TGTGCCAGCAGTCCCACCGGGGTAACCTACAATGAGCAGTTCTTC
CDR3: CASSPTGVTYNEQFF

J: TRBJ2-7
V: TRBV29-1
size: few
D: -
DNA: TGCAGCGTTGGGGGGGGGCCCGACAGCGAGCAGTACTTC
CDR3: CSVGGGPDSEQYF

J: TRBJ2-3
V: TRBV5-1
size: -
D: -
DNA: TGCGCCAGCAGCTTGGGGATCCGGGGCCGCACAGATACGCAGTATTTT
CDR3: CASSLGIRGRTDTQYF

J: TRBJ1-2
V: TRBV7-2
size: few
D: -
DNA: TGTGCCAGCAGCTTACGACAGAATAACTATGGCTACACCTTC
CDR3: CASSLRQNNYGYTF

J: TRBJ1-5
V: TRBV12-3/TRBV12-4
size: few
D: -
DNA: TGTGCCAGCAGTTTGGGAGAGGGGTCTTCCCAGCATTTT
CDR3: CASSLGEGSSQHF

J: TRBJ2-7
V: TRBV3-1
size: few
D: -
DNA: TGTGCCAGCAGTCTCGCCCCAGCGGCATCAGGAGACGAGCAGTACTTC
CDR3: CASSLAPAASGDEQYF

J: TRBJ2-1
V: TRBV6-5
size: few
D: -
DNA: TGTGCCAGCAGACGACATGAGGATGAGCAGTTCTTC
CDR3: CASRRHEDEQFF

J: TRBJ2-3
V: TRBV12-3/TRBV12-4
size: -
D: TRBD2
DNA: TGTGCCAGCAGTTTCTCTAGCGGGAGAGCCACAGATACGCAGTATTTT
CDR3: CASSFSSGRATDTQYF

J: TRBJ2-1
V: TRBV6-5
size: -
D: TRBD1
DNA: TGTGCCAGCAGTTTTATGAGGGGGCTTGATGAGCAGTTCTTC
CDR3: CASSFMRGLDEQFF

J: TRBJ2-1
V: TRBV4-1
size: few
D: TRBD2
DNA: TGCGCCAGCAGCCAAGATCCTCAATCCGGGACTAGCGAACAGGATGAGCAGTTCTTC
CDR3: CASSQDPQSGTSEQDEQFF

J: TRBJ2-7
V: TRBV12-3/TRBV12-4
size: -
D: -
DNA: TGTGCCAGCAGTTTAGGGCCTAGGTCCCTCCACTTC
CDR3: CASSLGPRSLHF

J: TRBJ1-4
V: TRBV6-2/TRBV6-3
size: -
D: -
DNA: TGTGCCAGCAGTGCGAGGGGTGTTGCAACTAATGAAAAACTGTTTTTT
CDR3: CASSARGVATNEKLFF

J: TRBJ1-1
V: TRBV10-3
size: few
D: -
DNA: TGTGCCATCGGTTCCAGTCGGGGTAGGATGGCTGAAGCTTTCTTT
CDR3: CAIGSSRGRMAEAFF

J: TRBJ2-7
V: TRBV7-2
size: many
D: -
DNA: TGTGCCAGCAGCTTAGTTGGGGGTTGGGAGCAGTACTTC
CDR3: CASSLVGGWEQYF

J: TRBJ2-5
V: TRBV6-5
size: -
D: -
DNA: TGTGCCAGCAGTTACTCTATTGTGCAGGCAGGAGAGACCCAGTACTTC
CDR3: CASSYSIVQAGETQYF

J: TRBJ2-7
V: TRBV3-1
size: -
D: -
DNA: TGTGCCAGCAGCCTTGAGCCGGGCAGGAGGCAGTACTTC
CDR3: CASSLEPGRRQYF

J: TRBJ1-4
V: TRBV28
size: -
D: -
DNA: TGTGCCAGCAGTAGGGCTGAGAATGAAAAACTGTTTTTT
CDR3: CASSRAENEKLFF

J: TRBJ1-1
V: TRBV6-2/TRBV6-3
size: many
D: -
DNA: TGTGCCAGCAGTTCTCCCCGTCGGGGGGCCACTGAAGCTTTCTTT
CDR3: CASSSPRRGATEAFF

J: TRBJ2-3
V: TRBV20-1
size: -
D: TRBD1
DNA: TGCAGTGCGGACAGGGGGCAAGATACGCAGTATTTT
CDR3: CSADRGQDTQYF

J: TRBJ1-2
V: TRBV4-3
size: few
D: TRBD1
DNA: TGCGCCAGCAGCCAAGAGACAGGGACTAACTATGGCTACACCTTC
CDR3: CASSQETGTNYGYTF

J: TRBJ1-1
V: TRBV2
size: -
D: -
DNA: TGTGCCAGCACCCCAAGTAGCACTGAAGCTTTCTTT
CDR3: CASTPSSTEAFF

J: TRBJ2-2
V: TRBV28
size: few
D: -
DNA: -
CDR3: CASILGGRGYHTGELFF

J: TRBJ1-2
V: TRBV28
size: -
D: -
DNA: TGTGCCAGCAGAACCGGGACACTTCATGGCTACACCTTC
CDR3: CASRTGTLHGYTF